This record concerns one T cell receptor (beta chain) sequence. Its antigen remains unknown. J was trimmed by 5 bases and V by 0 bases; bases with no gene match: 4. Germline loops: CDR1 SGHVS, CDR2 FNYEAQ. There are 14 residues in the CDR3. This PCR relied on a set of 60 Vbeta primers and 13 Jbeta primers. Using immunoSEQ multiplex PCR, the repertoire was profiled, and TCRdb retains in-frame clones only, with some absent. The sample lists tens of thousands of clones, about three quarters occurring once. This record comes from a study of cytomegalovirus exposure and HLA in healthy donors. Points from the study as a whole: The study listed under 200 cytomegalovirus-associated TCR beta chains. Equally common other TCR beta chains were less clonally expanded than HLA-associated ones, a later analysis found.

This sequence was found in a woman aged 40 to 50 in good health and CMV-seropositive. This sequence joins TRBV7-6 and TRBJ2-7; 7 nucleotides agree with TRBD1. The sequenced sample consisted of PBMCs. The CDR3 sequence is CASSLATGNHEQYF. The CDR3 nucleotides read TGTGCCAGCAGCTTAGCGACAGGGAACCACGAGCAGTACTTC. The full variable domain, with the rest looked up from reference TRBV7-6 and TRBJ2-7, is GAGVSQSPRYKVTKRGQDVALRCDPISGHVSLYWYRQALGQGPEFLTYFNYEAQQDKSGLPNDRFSAERPEGSISTLTIQRTEQRDSAMYRCASSLATGNHEQYFGPGTRLTVT.